Following are 32 T cell receptor beta chains from one sample sequenced in a study of cytomegalovirus exposure and HLA in healthy donors (TCRdb year 2017). Library construction relied on the immunoSEQ multiplex PCR assay. A mixture of 60 forward primers for TCR Vbeta segments and 13 reverse primers for TCR Jbeta segments was used in the multiplex PCR. The table was pulled from immuneACCESS by TCRdb, which kept in-frame rearrangements only. Such tables lose some clones; where checked, under half of the loss comes from unresolved V genes, and the rest has no known cause. This sample has about 190,000 clones in its table, and roughly 78% of those were observed once. The ten largest clonotypes hold 0.65% to 0.75% of the sample. Sequenced sample: PBMCs. These TCRs come from a boy younger than 18 in good health and CMV-seronegative.

The chain joins TRBV4-1 to TRBJ1-2; D ambiguous. This CDR3 spans 16 amino acids. V gave up 1 base and J gave up 3 bases, with 15 bases separating them. Per the germline V gene, CDR1 is MGHRA and CDR2 is YSYEKL. CDR3 sequence (DNA): TGCGCCAGCAGCCAAGTTGGTGGGTGGGCCGACTATGGCTACACCTTC. Translated: CASSQVGGWADYGYTF.

The chain has TRBV2 and TRBJ1-2; 7 nucleotides match TRBD1. The trim removed 6 bases at V and 9 bases at J, leaving 10 bases unmatched. Germline CDR1 reads SNHLY; CDR2 reads FYNNEI. The length of the CDR3 is 13 residues. CDR3 bases: TGTGCCAGCAGGGCCGCCACAGGGGAGAGCTACACCTTC. Translating gives CASRAATGESYTF.

This chain uses TRBV10-3 with TRBJ2-7, with 8 bases matching TRBD1. Trimming removed 6 bases from V and 1 base from J; junction bases left unmatched: 5. CDR3 length: 14 amino acids. Germline CDR1 is ENHRY and CDR2 is SYGVKD. The CDR3: CAIRGTGASYEQYF. In nucleotides, the CDR3 is TGTGCCATCAGGGGGACAGGCGCATCCTACGAGCAGTACTTC.

The chain couples TRBV11-1 to TRBJ2-7, with TRBD1 identical over 7 bases. This CDR3 is 15 amino acids long. CDR1 is SGHAT and CDR2 is FQDESV in the germline V gene (reference sequence). J was trimmed by 6 bases and V by 1 base; bases with no gene match: 9. CDR3 in DNA: TGTGCCAGCAGCTTAGGAACAGGGGTGAGGCTCGAGCAGTACTTC. Its protein product is CASSLGTGVRLEQYF.

The rearrangement joins TRBV5-3 to TRBJ2-7; D call uncertain. TRBV5-3 is an open reading frame whose function is uncertain. The CDR3 spans 15 residues. V dropped 0 bases and J dropped 5 bases, with 15 bases sitting between them. The CDR3 spells CARSLVGPTLDEQYF. CDR3 sequence (DNA): TGTGCCAGAAGCTTGGTGGGCCCGACGCTCGACGAGCAGTACTTC.

This chain uses TRBV10-2 with TRBJ2-7; D perhaps matches TRBD2 (6 bases). Trimming stripped 0 bases from V and 8 bases from J, with 11 bases between. The CDR3 is 13 amino acids. Per germline, CDR1 WSHSY and CDR2 SAAADI. CDR3 loop: CASSESGGGKQYF. DNA for the CDR3: TGCGCCAGCAGTGAGTCAGGAGGCGGGAAGCAGTACTTC.

This clone was picked up a small number of times. The DNA of the CDR3 is TGTGCCAGCAGCTTAAACAGGGGACCCGGGGAGCTGTTTTTT. Its protein product is CASSLNRGPGELFF. J is TRBJ2-2 and V is TRBV11-3; 7 bases align to TRBD1. Losses at the gene ends were 2 bases for V and 6 bases for J; bases not matched to a gene: 3. CDR1 and CDR2 from the germline V gene are SGHNT and YENEEA. The CDR3 is 14 residues long.

V gene TRBV5-4 combines with J gene TRBJ2-2; TRBD2 aligns across 13 bases. Looked up from germline, CDR1 is SGHNT and CDR2 is YYREEE (reference sequence). The V and J ends lost 1 base and 5 bases, in that order; junction bases with no gene match: 5. This CDR3 comprises 17 residues. CDR3 nucleotide sequence: TGTGCCAGCAGCTTGACTAGCGGGAGGGGTGGTACCGGGGAGCTGTTTTTT. It is translated as CASSLTSGRGGTGELFF.

The chain has TRBV18 and TRBJ1-1; D gene ambiguous. This CDR3 has 16 amino acids. V was clipped by 2 bases and J by 0 bases, with 13 bases between them. Per the germline V gene, CDR1 is KGHSH and CDR2 is LQKENI. As DNA, the CDR3 is TGTGCCAGCTCACCAAATGCCCTAGAAGTGAACACTGAAGCTTTCTTT. Translation: CASSPNALEVNTEAFF.

The rearrangement links TRBV13 to TRBJ2-3; 8 nucleotides line up with TRBD2. Germline V CDR1 and CDR2: PRHDT, FYEKMQ (reference sequence). With V trimmed by 8 bases and J by 5 bases, 12 bases remained unmatched. CDR3 length: 15 amino acids. Here the CDR3 reads CASEGAGGGGDTQYF. Written as DNA, the CDR3 is TGTGCCAGCGAAGGGGCGGGAGGAGGTGGAGATACGCAGTATTTT.

The CDR3 DNA follows: TGTGCCAGCAGCTCCTTACAGTGGGCCGAGACCCAGTACTTC. It translates to CASSSLQWAETQYF. The genes are TRBV7-8 and TRBJ2-5, with D uncertain. The CDR3 is 14 amino acids. Germline V lookup: CDR1 SGHVS, CDR2 FQNEAQ. Trimming shortened V by 4 bases and J by 5 bases, and 14 bases separated the two germline ends.

The J gene is TRBJ1-2, the V gene TRBV29-1, with 9 positions matching TRBD1. The germline V gene has CDR1 SQVTM and CDR2 ANQGSEA. The trim removed 6 bases at V and 4 bases at J, leaving 6 bases unmatched. The CDR3 extends over 13 amino acids. The DNA for the CDR3 is TGCAGCGTCGCGACAGGGGGGGGCTATGGCTACACCTTC. Translation: CSVATGGGYGYTF.

There are a few counts of this clone. The V call is TRBV7-6, the J call TRBJ2-5; D gene uncertain. The germline gives CDR1 SGHVS, CDR2 FNYEAQ. Between the trimmed V and J ends, which lost 5 bases and 2 bases, there was a span of 3 bases. This CDR3 is 11 amino acids long. In DNA, the CDR3 is TGTGCCAGCAGCGAGCAAGAGACCCAGTACTTC. This translates into CASSEQETQYF. Supplemented by reference TRBV7-6 and TRBJ2-5, the full variable domain reads GAGVSQSPRYKVTKRGQDVALRCDPISGHVSLYWYRQALGQGPEFLTYFNYEAQQDKSGLPNDRFSAERPEGSISTLTIQRTEQRDSAMYRCASSEQETQYFGPGTRLLVL.

V usage is TRBV6-1 and J usage is TRBJ2-3, with 7 bases aligning to TRBD1. The CDR3 loop spans 13 amino acids. Germline V gene lookup returns CDR1 MNHNS and CDR2 SASEGT. V shed 6 bases and J 5 bases; nucleotides not matched to a gene: 5. The CDR3 loop is CASSSTGRDTQYF. The CDR3 DNA sequence: TGTGCCAGCAGCTCGACAGGGAGAGATACGCAGTATTTT.

This clone showed up just a few times. This CDR3 reads CASSTRDRADYGYTF. The CDR3 DNA follows: TGTGCCAGCTCAACCCGGGACAGGGCCGACTATGGCTACACCTTC. V gene TRBV18 combines with J gene TRBJ1-2, with 9 nucleotides matching TRBD1. The CDR3 is 15 residues long. Trimming at V came to 5 bases and at J to 3 bases, leaving 7 bases not matched to a gene. Germline CDR1 reads KGHSH; CDR2 reads LQKENI.

V gene TRBV6-1 combines with J gene TRBJ1-1; D possibly corresponds to TRBD1 (5 bases). CDR3 size: 14 residues. Germline CDR1 reads MNHNS; CDR2 reads SASEGT. V was shortened by 1 base and J by 3 bases, with 9 bases between the two germline ends. The DNA for the CDR3 is TGTGCCAGCAGTGAAGGGGGGAGGGACACTGAAGCTTTCTTT. It is translated as CASSEGGRDTEAFF.

This sequence joins TRBV10-2 and TRBJ2-1, with D tentatively TRBD2 (6 bases). The CDR3 consists of 16 residues. V lost 0 bases, J lost 6 bases, and 15 bases lay in between. Germline loops: CDR1 WSHSY, CDR2 SAAADI. The CDR3: CASSESRAGGFNEQFF. The CDR3 nucleotides are TGCGCCAGCAGTGAGTCACGAGCGGGTGGATTCAATGAGCAGTTCTTC.

V is TRBV27 and J is TRBJ2-7; 8 bases agree with TRBD2. The CDR3 has 17 residues. V lost 5 bases to trimming and J lost 3 bases; unmatched junction nucleotides: 15. CDR1 MNHEY and CDR2 SMNVEV come from the germline V gene (reference sequence). CDR3 residues: CASSRVGRAISFYEQYF. CDR3 DNA: TGTGCCAGCAGTCGGGTCGGGAGGGCCATTTCTTTCTACGAGCAGTACTTC.

The table lists this clone with a few counts. The V gene is TRBV19, the J gene TRBJ2-2; D not resolved. The germline V gene has CDR1 LNHDA and CDR2 SQIVND (reference sequence). The germline V and J ends were trimmed by 7 bases and 5 bases, with 8 bases remaining between them. This CDR3 comprises 12 residues. CDR3 nucleotides: TGTGCCAGTACCGGGTGGACCGGGGAGCTGTTTTTT. It codes for CASTGWTGELFF.

The V and J genes are TRBV19 and TRBJ2-1, with D possibly matching TRBD2 (5 bases). V was pared by 1 base and J by 12 bases, with 13 bases between. Germline CDR1 LNHDA, CDR2 SQIVND (reference sequence). The CDR3 is 13 amino acids. CDR3 in amino acids: CASSIGLALVQFF. The CDR3 region has the DNA TGTGCCAGTAGTATAGGTCTAGCATTGGTGCAGTTCTTC.

The chain joins TRBV11-1 to TRBJ2-3; no clear D gene. V was clipped by 5 bases and J by 4 bases, with 13 bases between them. Germline CDR1 is SGHAT and CDR2 is FQDESV (reference sequence). The CDR3 is 14 amino acids. CDR3 region: CASSPREYPDTQYF. In nucleotides, the CDR3 is TGTGCCAGCAGCCCCCGAGAGTACCCAGATACGCAGTATTTT.

The chain couples TRBV9 to TRBJ1-2; D might be TRBD1 (6 bases). The V gene lost 3 bases and the J gene lost 4 bases, with 16 bases spanning the gap. The CDR3 totals 15 residues. The germline V gene encodes CDR1 SGDLS and CDR2 YYNGEE. CDR3 sequence (DNA): TGTGCCAGCAGCGACGTGCGGGGGGCAGGCTATGGCTACACCTTC. It codes for CASSDVRGAGYGYTF.

The V call is TRBV12-5, the J call TRBJ2-5; perhaps TRBD1 as D (5 bases). CDR1 LGHNT and CDR2 FRNRAP come from the germline V gene. This CDR3 has 13 amino acids. Trimming cost V 7 bases and J 4 bases, with 13 bases left between them. The CDR3 sequence is CASAQEKTETQYF. In DNA form, the CDR3 reads TGTGCTAGTGCACAGGAGAAGACAGAGACCCAGTACTTC.

This clone came up once. V usage is TRBV11-3 and J usage is TRBJ2-1; 7 positions match TRBD1. Germline lookup yields CDR1 SGHNT and CDR2 YENEEA. The CDR3 is 13 amino acids. V shed 5 bases and J 10 bases; nucleotides not matched to a gene: 8. CDR3 residues: CASSLTGADEQFF. The CDR3 nucleotides read TGTGCCAGCAGCCTAACAGGGGCCGACGAGCAGTTCTTC.

Comments on this clone: Other DNA sequences from this sample encode an identical CDR3 as well. The rearrangement links TRBV11-2 to TRBJ1-1; TRBD1 matches at 8 bases. This CDR3 has 16 residues. V lost 2 bases and J lost 3; bases outside the gene matches: 8. Germline values: CDR1 SGHAT, CDR2 FQNNGV. CDR3: CASSLRGGQGDTEAFF. CDR3 nucleotide sequence: TGTGCCAGCAGCTTAAGAGGAGGACAGGGAGACACTGAAGCTTTCTTT. The full variable domain, rest sourced from reference TRBV11-2 and TRBJ1-1, is EAGVAQSPRYKIIEKRQSVAFWCNPISGHATLYWYQQILGQGPKLLIQFQNNGVVDDSQLPKDRFSAERLKGVDSTLKIQPAKLEDSAVYLCASSLRGGQGDTEAFFGQGTRLTVV.

The chain links TRBV15 to TRBJ1-5; the D gene is possibly TRBD1 (5 bases). Trimming shortened V by 3 bases and J by 3 bases, and 12 bases separated the two germline ends. The CDR3 length is 15 residues. From germline, CDR1 is LNHNV and CDR2 YYDKDF (reference sequence). The CDR3, as DNA: TGTGCCACCAGCAGCGCTACAGGATCCAATCAGCCCCAGCATTTT. Its protein is CATSSATGSNQPQHF.

This clone was seen a handful of times. This chain connects TRBV30 to TRBJ2-7, with D possibly being TRBD2 (6 bases). The CDR3 extends over 13 amino acids. Trimming shortened V by 6 bases and J by 1 base, and 13 bases separated the two germline ends. Germline V gives CDR1 GTSNPN, CDR2 SVGIG (reference sequence). This chain's CDR3 is CACTGTLSYEQYF. The CDR3 DNA is TGTGCCTGTACCGGGACTTTGTCCTACGAGCAGTACTTC.

The V and J genes are TRBV11-2 and TRBJ1-1; D is perhaps TRBD1 (5 bases). The germline V gene encodes CDR1 SGHAT and CDR2 FQNNGV. CDR3 length: 14 amino acids. The ends were cut back, 1 base at V and 5 bases at J, with 11 bases in the middle. CDR3 sequence: CASSLAYGGTEAFF. The CDR3 DNA sequence: TGTGCCAGCAGCTTAGCGTATGGGGGGACTGAAGCTTTCTTT.

This clone was seen only a few times. The chain couples TRBV4-3 to TRBJ1-1; 7 bases map to TRBD1. The CDR3 contains 16 residues. J gave up 1 base and V 0 bases, and 5 bases lay outside the gene matches. CDR1 LGHNA and CDR2 YSLEER come from the germline V gene. CDR3 DNA sequence: TGCGCCAGCAGCCAAGAACCGGGACAGACGAACACTGAAGCTTTCTTT. Translation gives CASSQEPGQTNTEAFF.

In DNA form, the CDR3 reads TGTGCCAGCAGCTTAGCCCAGGGCGGCAATGAGCAGTTCTTC. Protein: CASSLAQGGNEQFF. The V gene is TRBV7-2, the J gene TRBJ2-1; TRBD1 might be the D (5 bases). This CDR3 is 14 amino acids long. Germline V gene data show CDR1 as SGHTA and CDR2 as FQGNSA. Trimming shortened V by 0 bases and J by 6 bases, and 9 bases separated the two germline ends. The whole variable domain, filled in from reference TRBV7-2 and TRBJ2-1, reads GAGVSQSPSNKVTEKGKDVELRCDPISGHTALYWYRQSLGQGLEFLIYFQGNSAPDKSGLPSDRFSAERTGGSVSTLTIQRTQQEDSAVYLCASSLAQGGNEQFFGPGTRLTVL.

The DNA for the CDR3 is TGTGCCAGCAGCCCAGACTCTCAAGAGACCCAGTACTTC. Encoded protein: CASSPDSQETQYF. This rearrangement joins TRBV7-2 to TRBJ2-5; D ambiguous. With 5 bases removed from V and 2 bases from J, the gap between germline ends came to 9 bases. Germline V gene sequence: CDR1 SGHTA, CDR2 FQGNSA. The CDR3 contains 13 residues. Filled out from reference TRBV7-2 and TRBJ2-5, the complete variable domain reads GAGVSQSPSNKVTEKGKDVELRCDPISGHTALYWYRQSLGQGLEFLIYFQGNSAPDKSGLPSDRFSAERTGGSVSTLTIQRTQQEDSAVYLCASSPDSQETQYFGPGTRLLVL.

The CDR3 sequence is CASSRTSGDYEQYF. The CDR3 nucleotides are TGTGCCAGCAGTCGAACTAGCGGGGACTACGAGCAGTACTTC. The chain recombines TRBV6-5 with TRBJ2-5; the match to TRBD2 covers 10 bases. The J call is in doubt because the DNA end fits TRBJ2-7 better. CDR1 and CDR2 (germline): MNHEY, SVGAGI. There are 14 residues in the CDR3.